The rows below give T cell receptor beta chains drawn from one sample of a study of T cells in Graves' hyperthyroidism and ophthalmopathy. In TCRdb, the multiplex PCR reads were re-called with MiXCR into one record per CDR3 protein. The sample has 250,000 or so distinct CDR3 sequences, 15% to 20% seen once; the top ten hold around 30%. Specimen: blood. Source of these receptors: a woman younger than 30 with Graves' ophthalmopathy. Each CDR3 is given with its conserved first and last residue. D genes are given only for firm matches. Size values are once, few and many counts, or a class for expanded clones, and some rows have none.

d_call,clone_size,v_call,j_call,cdr3_nt,cdr3_aa
-,many,TRBV7-9,TRBJ2-7,TGTGCCAGCAGCTTAGTGGGGATTAGTCACGAGCAGTACTTC,CASSLVGISHEQYF
-,many,TRBV6-1,TRBJ1-1,TGTGCCAGCAGTTTACGGGGAAAAACTGAAGCTTTCTTT,CASSLRGKTEAFF
-,many,TRBV28,TRBJ1-4,TGTGCCAGCAGACAGGACCCAACTAATGAAAAACTGTTTTTT,CASRQDPTNEKLFF
-,many,TRBV10-3,TRBJ2-1,TGTGCCATCAGCCTTAGCGGCCTCTACAATGAGCAGTTCTTC,CAISLSGLYNEQFF
TRBD2,many,TRBV4-3,TRBJ2-2,TGCGCCAGCAGCCAAGGGGTGACAGCGGGAGCACCCAACACCGGGGAGCTGTTTTTT,CASSQGVTAGAPNTGELFF
-,-,TRBV19,TRBJ2-1,TGTGCCAGTAGTATAACAGGGTTCGATGAGCAGTTCTTC,CASSITGFDEQFF
TRBD1,few,TRBV3-1,TRBJ2-7,TGTGCCAGCAGCCTAGGACAGGGGCGCTACGAGCAGTACTTC,CASSLGQGRYEQYF
TRBD1,many,TRBV27,TRBJ1-4,TGTGCCAGCAGTTTACAGGGGGCGCCTGAAAAACTGTTTTTT,CASSLQGAPEKLFF
-,many,TRBV20-1,TRBJ2-3,TGCAGTGCCATAAACCGCTATGGGGTCAGAGATACGCAGTATTTT,CSAINRYGVRDTQYF
TRBD1,many,TRBV30,TRBJ2-1,TGTGCCTGGAGTGTACGGGGGACAGGGGGCTACAATGAGCAGTTCTTC,CAWSVRGTGGYNEQFF
TRBD2,few,TRBV19,TRBJ2-1,TGTGCCAGTAGTATTCTAGCGGGGGGATCCGGTCATGAGCAGTTCTTC,CASSILAGGSGHEQFF
TRBD1,many,TRBV3-1,TRBJ1-1,TGTGCCAGCAGCCCCTGGACAGGGGGCACTGAAGCTTTCTTT,CASSPWTGGTEAFF
TRBD1,many,TRBV15,TRBJ1-1,TGTGCCACCAGCAGAGGGGACAGGGAAATGAACACTGAAGCTTTCTTT,CATSRGDREMNTEAFF
-,many,TRBV6-1,TRBJ1-3,TGTGCCAGCAACTTAGGGGATTCCACCTCTGGAAACACCATATATTTT,CASNLGDSTSGNTIYF
-,many,TRBV20-1,TRBJ2-7,TGCAGTGCTAGAGATAGACTAGGACAGGTCGAAACCTACGAGCAGTACTTC,CSARDRLGQVETYEQYF
-,few,TRBV25-1,TRBJ1-2,TGTGCCAGCAGTGAAGGTTTCTTCGGCTACACCTTC,CASSEGFFGYTF
TRBD2,many,TRBV7-8,TRBJ2-5,TGTGCCAGCAGCTTATCTCTAGCGGGGGGGCTTTGGGAGACCCAGTACTTC,CASSLSLAGGLWETQYF
-,many,TRBV20-1,TRBJ1-2,TGCAGTGCTCGGACAGTAATCGGGCTTTATGGCTACACCTTC,CSARTVIGLYGYTF
-,-,TRBV6-5,TRBJ2-1,TGTGCCAGCAGTTCCTCCAGGTGGGGCGCCAATGAGCAGTTCTTC,CASSSSRWGANEQFF
TRBD1,-,TRBV28,TRBJ1-1,TGTGCCAGCAACAGGGGGCGCTTAGGTACGAACCGGAACACTGAAGCTTTCTTT,CASNRGRLGTNRNTEAFF
TRBD1,many,TRBV10-3,TRBJ1-6,TGTGCCATCAAGGGCGGGACAGGGGCAGGAGCCCTCCACTTT,CAIKGGTGAGALHF
TRBD2,many,TRBV13,TRBJ2-1,TGTGCCAGCGCGGCCCCCGGGACTAGCGGGAGTCGTGAGCAGTTCTTC,CASAAPGTSGSREQFF
-,many,TRBV5-6,TRBJ2-5,TGTGCCAGCAGCCGAGGGATCCAAGAGACCCAGTACTTC,CASSRGIQETQYF
-,many,TRBV7-8,TRBJ1-1,TGTGCCAGCAGCTTACGCCCTTTGGACGGCGTGAACACTGAAGCTTTCTTT,CASSLRPLDGVNTEAFF
TRBD2,-,TRBV19,TRBJ2-4,TGTGCCAGTAAACCGGGACTAGCGGGGTTCTACAAAAACATTCAGTACTTC,CASKPGLAGFYKNIQYF
-,many,TRBV11-3,TRBJ1-2,TGTGCCAGCAGCTTAGATTTCACAGCCTATGGCTACACCTTC,CASSLDFTAYGYTF
TRBD2,many,TRBV12-3/TRBV12-4,TRBJ2-1,TGTGCCAGCAGCCAACTAGCGGGATTCTACAATGAGCAGTTCTTC,CASSQLAGFYNEQFF
-,many,TRBV7-2,TRBJ1-6,TGTGCCAGCAGCTTAGGGTCACCGTATAATTCACCCCTCCACTTT,CASSLGSPYNSPLHF
TRBD2,few,TRBV20-1,TRBJ2-4,TGCAGTGCTAAAGGACTAGCGGGTCTAGCCAAAAACATTCAGTACTTC,CSAKGLAGLAKNIQYF
-,many,TRBV19,TRBJ1-5,TGTGCCAGTAGTATGGCGGGGAGCAATCAGCCCCAGCATTTT,CASSMAGSNQPQHF
-,many,TRBV15,TRBJ1-2,TGTGCCACCAGCAGCTTCAAGGAATCGGCTGGCTACACCTTC,CATSSFKESAGYTF
TRBD2,many,TRBV18,TRBJ2-1,TGTGCCAGCTCACGGACTAGCGGGAACTACAATGAGCAGTTCTTC,CASSRTSGNYNEQFF
-,many,TRBV15,TRBJ2-4,TGTGCCACCAGCAGAGATGGAGATTTAAAAAACATTCAGTACTTC,CATSRDGDLKNIQYF
-,many,TRBV7-2,TRBJ2-5,TGTGCCAGCAGAACGGCCCAAGAGACCCAGTACTTC,CASRTAQETQYF
-,many,TRBV7-9,TRBJ2-7,TGTGCCAGCAGCTTAGAGGGGTTCTACGAGCAGTACTTC,CASSLEGFYEQYF
-,many,TRBV30,TRBJ2-7,TGTGCCTGGAGGAGTTTCGGAGGTTTGAGCGAGCAGTACTTC,CAWRSFGGLSEQYF